Below, 8 T cell receptor beta chains from the same sample are listed, as sequenced in a study of early T cells in non-severe SARS-CoV-2 infection. TCRdb reanalysed the 5' RACE reads using MiXCR and keeps one entry per CDR3 protein. The sample yields 100,000 to 120,000 distinct CDR3 sequences, roughly 12% seen once. Sequences were derived from whole blood, sampled at baseline. The source of these receptors is an adult who was a healthcare worker with PCR-confirmed SARS-CoV-2 infection or an uninfected control (not recorded which).

This clonotype has just a few counts. J is TRBJ2-5 and V is TRBV5-1, with 9 bases identical to TRBD1. V lost 3 bases and J lost 5; bases outside the gene matches: 5. Germline V gene sequence: CDR1 SGHRS, CDR2 YFSETQ. The CDR3 runs to 14 residues. The CDR3 DNA reads TGCGCCAGCAGCTCGGACAGGGGAATGGAGACCCAGTACTTC. Translating it yields CASSSDRGMETQYF.

The chain joins TRBV2 to TRBJ1-5; D is ambiguous. The germline V and J ends were trimmed by 5 bases and 2 bases, with 10 bases remaining between them. Germline V CDR1 and CDR2: SNHLY, FYNNEI. This CDR3 has 14 residues. The DNA for the CDR3 is TGTGCCAGCAGTCCTGGACGGGGCAATCAGCCCCAGCATTTT. Translated, it gives CASSPGRGNQPQHF.

V and J are TRBV7-2 and TRBJ2-7; 7 bases agree with TRBD1. Trimming at V came to 3 bases and at J to 1 base, leaving 6 bases not matched to a gene. The CDR3 has 15 residues. Germline-derived CDR1 and CDR2 are SGHTA and FQGNSA. DNA of the CDR3: TGTGCCAGCAGCTTCCGACCGACAGGGTCCTACGAGCAGTACTTC. Protein: CASSFRPTGSYEQYF.

The V and J genes are TRBV3-1 and TRBJ2-3, with D unclear. The germline gives CDR1 LGHDT, CDR2 YNNKEL (reference sequence). V was cut by 5 bases and J by 6 bases, with 9 bases left in between. The CDR3 covers 12 residues. The CDR3: CASSSQRDTQYF. The CDR3 bases are TGTGCCAGCAGCTCCCAGCGTGATACGCAGTATTTT.

This clonotype has more than one count but fewer than ten. The J gene is TRBJ1-2, the V gene TRBV29-1; TRBD1 matches 7 bases. Trimming took 4 bases from V and 13 from J; bases not matched to a gene: 9. The CDR3 spans 11 residues. Germline-derived CDR1 and CDR2 are SQVTM and ANQGSEA. The chain's CDR3 is CSVVNTGASTF. Here the CDR3 DNA reads TGCAGCGTTGTTAATACAGGGGCGAGCACCTTC.

The chain couples TRBV3-1 to TRBJ2-5, with no clear D. The V end lost 4 bases, the J end lost 4 bases, and 13 bases lay between the germline ends. The V gene's germline CDR1 is LGHDT and CDR2 YNNKEL (reference sequence). The CDR3 has 14 amino acids. CDR3 residues: CASSPFVGGETQYF. CDR3 DNA sequence: TGTGCCAGCAGCCCTTTTGTAGGCGGAGAGACCCAGTACTTC.

The table lists this clonotype with a few counts. This chain uses TRBV28 with TRBJ2-1; D possibly uses TRBD1 or TRBD2 (5 bases each). CDR1 is MDHEN and CDR2 is SYDVKM in the germline V gene. Trimming took 2 bases from V and 5 from J, leaving 10 bases between them. The CDR3 length is 14 residues. The DNA of the CDR3 is TGTGCCAGCAGTTTACCCGGGACCAACAATGAGCAGTTCTTC. Residues: CASSLPGTNNEQFF.

The J gene is TRBJ2-5, the V gene TRBV4-1; D remains ambiguous. V lost 9 bases and J 1 base, leaving 18 bases between the germline ends. The length of the CDR3 is 15 residues. Germline V lookup: CDR1 MGHRA, CDR2 YSYEKL. DNA for the CDR3: TGCGCCAGTCGACCCCGCCCCGGGCTCCAAGAGACCCAGTACTTC. It specifies CASRPRPGLQETQYF.